The 21 T cell receptor beta chains below come from one sample, sequenced in a study of blood T cell repertoires in COVID-19. The assay was immunoSEQ multiplex PCR, and TCRdb's table has in-frame clones only and misses some. The profile shows tens of thousands of clones, over 75% of them singletons. Input material: peripheral blood. The origin of the receptors is a man aged 70 or older with active COVID-19.

This chain uses TRBV9 with TRBJ1-5; TRBD1 agrees at 7 bases. Trimming took 3 bases from V and 8 from J; bases not matched to a gene: 11. The CDR3 consists of 15 residues. The V gene's germline CDR1 is SGDLS and CDR2 YYNGEE. CDR3 in DNA: TGTGCCAGCAGCGCCACCGGGACAGCGCTAGAGCCCCAGCATTTT. Amino acid sequence: CASSATGTALEPQHF.

This sequence joins TRBV5-5 and TRBJ2-1; a weak D match, TRBD1 (6 bases). CDR3 length: 19 amino acids. V dropped 5 bases and J dropped 0 bases, with 24 bases sitting between them. CDR1 and CDR2 from the germline V gene are SGHKS and YYEKEE (reference sequence). The CDR3, as DNA: TGTGCCAGCAGTCTCGACCGAACAGGGCTCTACGGCTCCTACAATGAGCAGTTCTTC. Amino acids: CASSLDRTGLYGSYNEQFF.

The rearrangement joins TRBV7-3 to TRBJ1-1; no clear D. The CDR3 is 14 residues long. CDR1 and CDR2 from the germline V gene are SGHTA and FQGTGA. Trimming took 2 bases from V and 0 from J, leaving 7 bases between them. CDR3 bases: TGTGCCAGCAGCTTAGACACTTTGAACACTGAAGCTTTCTTT. Its protein is CASSLDTLNTEAFF.

V and J are TRBV5-1 and TRBJ2-7; D perhaps matches TRBD2 (5 bases). From germline, CDR1 is SGHRS and CDR2 YFSETQ. CDR3 length: 13 amino acids. V lost 5 bases and J 0 bases, leaving 9 bases between the germline ends. CDR3 sequence reads: CASRPGGSYEQYF. DNA for the CDR3: TGCGCCAGCAGGCCAGGAGGCTCCTACGAGCAGTACTTC.

This clone was counted once. V is TRBV15 and J is TRBJ1-6; D is unclear. V gave up 3 bases and J gave up 4 bases, with 10 bases separating them. CDR3 length: 15 amino acids. Germline CDR1 reads LNHNV; CDR2 reads YYDKDF (reference sequence). The CDR3 spells CATSRGTEYNSPLHF. CDR3 DNA sequence: TGTGCCACCAGCAGGGGTACAGAATATAATTCACCCCTCCACTTT. Based on the CDR3 plus reference TRBV15 and TRBJ1-6, the full variable domain is DAMVIQNPRYQVTQFGKPVTLSCSQTLNHNVMYWYQQKSSQAPKLLFHYYDKDFNNEADTPDNFQSRRPNTSFCFLDIRSPGLGDTAMYLCATSRGTEYNSPLHFGNGTRLTVT.

This clone was detected only a few times. The CDR3 DNA sequence: TGCGCCAGCAGCCAAGATCACAGTCCGGGATCCCTGCTGTTTTTT. This encodes CASSQDHSPGSLLFF. The chain links TRBV4-1 to TRBJ1-4; D not resolved. The CDR3 consists of 15 residues. Germline V gene data show CDR1 as MGHRA and CDR2 as YSYEKL. V lost 0 bases and J lost 14, with 19 bases in between.

The chain is built from TRBV4-3 and TRBJ2-3; 9 positions match TRBD2. CDR3 length equals 16 residues. The junction had 7 bases not matched to a gene; V was cut back by 0 bases and J by 6 bases. CDR1 and CDR2 from the germline V gene are LGHNA and YSLEER. CDR3 nucleotide sequence: TGCGCCAGCAGCCAAGATCTCGCGGGGGGGCGCGATACGCAGTATTTT. This gives the protein CASSQDLAGGRDTQYF.

The rearrangement uses TRBV7-6 and TRBJ2-1; 7 nucleotides match TRBD1. The J segment lost 8 bases and the V segment lost 5 bases, leaving 12 bases of the junction unmatched. CDR1 is SGHVS and CDR2 is FNYEAQ in the germline V gene. There are 15 residues in the CDR3. CDR3 in DNA: TGTGCCAGCAGCGACGACAGGACAGGACAGTATGAGCAGTTCTTC. Its translation: CASSDDRTGQYEQFF.

The gene calls are TRBV5-6 and TRBJ2-5; tentatively, D is TRBD2 (5 bases). The germline gives CDR1 SGHDT, CDR2 YYEEEE. The CDR3 is made up of 15 amino acids. V lost 0 bases and J 5 bases, leaving 14 bases between the germline ends. The CDR3 sequence is CASSLETPPGETQYF. CDR3 nucleotide sequence: TGTGCCAGCAGCTTGGAAACTCCCCCGGGGGAGACCCAGTACTTC.

The V call is TRBV30, the J call TRBJ1-4; a possible D gene is TRBD1 (6 bases). Germline CDR1 GTSNPN, CDR2 SVGIG (reference sequence). Trimming pared 0 bases from V and 10 bases from J, leaving 18 bases between. The length of the CDR3 is 15 residues. In DNA, the CDR3 is TGTGCCTGGAGTGTACAGGGCGAGCTCTTGGCAAAACTGTTTTTT. Its translation is CAWSVQGELLAKLFF.

The chain is built from TRBV6-5 and TRBJ1-1; weak D call: TRBD1 (6 bases). Trimming left V 5 bases short and J 1 base short, with 14 bases between. The germline gives CDR1 MNHEY, CDR2 SVGAGI. This CDR3 comprises 15 residues. The CDR3 DNA sequence: TGTGCCAGCAGTCCCCGGACAGATACGAACACTGAAGCTTTCTTT. Its protein product is CASSPRTDTNTEAFF.

This rearrangement joins TRBV11-3 to TRBJ1-3; D gene uncertain. Germline CDR1 and CDR2: SGHNT and YENEEA. V shed 4 bases and J shed 2 bases, with 9 bases lying between them. The CDR3 has 14 residues. CDR3 DNA sequence: TGTGCCAGCAGCTCACAGTCGGCTGGAAACACCATATATTTT. Protein sequence: CASSSQSAGNTIYF.

The table lists this clone with a count of one. The J gene is TRBJ1-1, the V gene TRBV4-1; no clear D. CDR3 length: 15 amino acids. Germline V gives CDR1 MGHRA, CDR2 YSYEKL. Trimming removed 0 bases at V and 1 base at J, with 9 bases between. The CDR3: CASSQEAASNTEAFF. CDR3 nucleotide sequence: TGCGCCAGCAGCCAAGAGGCGGCTTCGAACACTGAAGCTTTCTTT.

The V and J genes are TRBV27 and TRBJ2-2, with D maybe TRBD1 (6 bases). With 5 bases removed from V and 7 bases from J, the gap between germline ends came to 17 bases. Germline values: CDR1 MNHEY, CDR2 SMNVEV (reference sequence). The CDR3 length is 15 residues. The CDR3 DNA reads TGTGCCAGCAGTCGGAACCAGGGGATGTTCGGGGAGCTGTTTTTT. Protein sequence: CASSRNQGMFGELFF.

In nucleotides, the CDR3 is TGTGCCAGCAGTCAGTGGGAGGGGGTTAATTCACCCCTCCACTTT. Translating gives CASSQWEGVNSPLHF. The chain recombines TRBV6-5 with TRBJ1-6; TRBD1 might be the D (6 bases). Trimming stripped 5 bases from V and 6 bases from J, with 14 bases between. The germline V gene has CDR1 MNHEY and CDR2 SVGAGI. CDR3 length equals 15 residues.

This chain joins TRBV5-1 and TRBJ1-2, with D unresolved. This CDR3 is built from 15 residues. Trimming took off 0 bases at V and 1 base at J, with 10 bases between the two ends. Germline CDR1 is SGHRS and CDR2 is YFSETQ. This CDR3 reads CASSLEVGSNYGYTF. CDR3 sequence (DNA): TGCGCCAGCAGCTTGGAGGTAGGGAGTAACTATGGCTACACCTTC.

The genes are TRBV28 and TRBJ2-5; D is possibly TRBD2 (6 bases). Trimming shortened V by 2 bases and J by 2 bases, and 12 bases separated the two germline ends. Germline CDR1 is MDHEN and CDR2 is SYDVKM. The CDR3 runs to 15 residues. The CDR3 DNA sequence: TGTGCCAGCAGTTTAAGTGCGGGGTCTCAAGAGACCCAGTACTTC. Translating gives CASSLSAGSQETQYF.

This clone was seen a single time. The chain recombines TRBV30 with TRBJ1-5; perhaps TRBD1 as D (6 bases). The germline gives CDR1 GTSNPN, CDR2 SVGIG (reference sequence). Trimming left V 5 bases short and J 0 bases short, with 8 bases between. The CDR3 is made up of 13 amino acids. The CDR3 coding sequence is TGTGCCTGGGGACAGCGTAGCAATCAGCCCCAGCATTTT. Its translation is CAWGQRSNQPQHF.

The rearrangement joins TRBV4-2 to TRBJ2-3, with 9 bases identical to TRBD2. Germline V CDR1 and CDR2: LGHNA, YNFKEQ. The CDR3 contains 18 residues. Losses at the gene ends were 0 bases for V and 0 bases for J; bases not matched to a gene: 7. CDR3 nucleotides: TGTGCCAGCAGCCAAGATCCCCTAGCGGGACTCAGCACAGATACGCAGTATTTT. It specifies CASSQDPLAGLSTDTQYF.

The chain uses TRBV5-4 and TRBJ2-2; 9 bases line up with TRBD1. The length of the CDR3 is 15 residues. CDR1 is SGHNT, CDR2 YYREEE, per germline (reference sequence). V shed 0 bases, J shed 6 bases, and the junction held 3 bases outside the gene matches. The CDR3 DNA reads TGTGCCAGCAGCTTGGGACAGGGGGTGCCCGGGGAGCTGTTTTTT. It specifies CASSLGQGVPGELFF.

The chain employs TRBV2 and TRBJ1-2, with 7 bases that match TRBD1. CDR3 size: 16 residues. V shed 4 bases, J shed 1 base, and the junction held 9 bases outside the gene matches. Looked up from germline, CDR1 is SNHLY and CDR2 is FYNNEI. As DNA, the CDR3 is TGTGCCAGCAGTGGGACCGGGACAGCCTATAACTATGGCTACACCTTC. Protein sequence: CASSGTGTAYNYGYTF.